These T cell receptor beta chains were read from a single sample in a study of cytomegalovirus exposure and HLA in healthy donors. Method: immunoSEQ multiplex PCR; TCRdb's copy keeps in-frame clones and lacks some. The data show about 110,000 clones, roughly 76% seen once. The sample consisted of PBMCs. Receptor source: a woman aged 50 to 65 in good health and CMV-seropositive. Each CDR3 is given with its conserved first and last residue. Each record gives: V gene, clone size, D gene, CDR3 protein. D genes are given only for firm matches. Clone size is stated in some rows and not others, as once, few, many or a class when expanded.

TRBV19,-,TRBD2,CASRLAGGQETQYF
TRBV6-5,-,-,CASSEDYQAITTF
TRBV30,-,-,CAWRRNTEAFF
TRBV7-9,-,-,CASSLGQSSGANVLTF
TRBV5-1,-,-,CASSLVVGDSSREQYF
TRBV6-6,-,-,CASRFGQTHSNQPQHF
TRBV7-9,few,-,CASSLVSGVGYTF
TRBV5-1,-,-,CASSYGIQETQYF
TRBV19,-,-,CASERGPPDYGYTF
TRBV13,-,-,CASSSLDASGNTIYF
TRBV5-4,few,-,CASSPWSAGANVLTF
TRBV6-4,-,-,CASSDSGRQKPKNSNQPQHF
TRBV7-9,few,-,CASSFGAGVEETQYF
TRBV18,-,-,CASSPSVGATLATEAFF
TRBV9,-,-,CASSVGGNRGETQYF